This T cell receptor (beta chain) is drawn from a study of a mutant IDH1 vaccine in newly diagnosed glioma (dated by TCRdb to the early 2020s). For the study in its entirety: Patients were given eight vaccinations, in weeks 1, 3, 5, 7, 11, 15, 19 and 23, which matched visits V03 through V10. The roughly 35 treated patients were approximately 60% male and about 38% female, with a mean age of roughly 42 years. Vaccination started 4-6 weeks after radiotherapy alone, or was given together with temozolomide cycles in the groups whose treatment included chemotherapy. Before enrollment, patients had received standard therapy of radiotherapy alone, temozolomide alone, or radiochemotherapy with temozolomide; most received the combination. Peripheral blood samples were drawn at six visits, namely V03 (baseline), V05, V07, V10, V12 and V13. Longitudinal TCRB deep sequencing was done for 25 to 30 treated patients, wherever samples were available for exploratory analyses.

V lost 0 bases and J lost 6 bases; the stretch between them is 13 bases long. CDR1 and CDR2 were assigned from the germline V gene as SGDLS and YYNGEE. The cysteine opens and the phenylalanine closes a CDR3 of 14 amino acids. Solely the CDR3 DNA is kept, with 42 bases framed from the first base. As for this clone: What antigen it recognizes has not been identified. Within one base of it there is no much larger clone, and no base qualities were kept.

Reading the label with the study, this specimen's time point is: week 23, last vaccination. Each vaccine dose was 300 ug of a 20-mer mutant IDH1 peptide in Montanide, given subcutaneously with topical imiquimod. All donors had newly diagnosed IDH1-mutant astrocytomas of WHO grade 3 or 4 that showed loss of nuclear ATRX. The samples were drawn from NOA16, a multicentre, single-arm, open-label phase I trial in Germany that tested a mutant IDH1 peptide vaccine in humans for the first time. Genomic DNA for TCRB sequencing was isolated from EDTA blood with the DNeasy Blood and Tissue Kit. The library was generated by the immunoSEQ multiplex PCR assay. Rearranged TCR beta chain sequences were amplified with the hsTCRB Kit following the manufacturer's protocol. An Illumina MiSeq was used to sequence the TCRB libraries. The paper's processing steps were these. Demultiplexing, trimming and gene mapping were performed with the kit vendor's proprietary platform. This immuneACCESS table, as held by TCRdb, lists in-frame sequences with V and J called but not all clones. Of the missing ones, under half trace to an unresolved V gene in checked studies; the others have no known cause. The V and J calls and clone size come from that table; D and trimming were worked out from the DNA. Across this sample there are around 80,000 clones, with approximately 89% seen only once. Roughly 0.78% of the sample goes to the ten largest clones.

Paper-wide results and their limitations: PBMC samples for TCRB deep sequencing were selected based on availability. Immune responses induced by the vaccine were seen in roughly 92% of patients across multiple MHC alleles. No apparent relationship was observed between pseudoprogression and alterations in the top peripheral T cell clonotypes detected by TCRB sequencing. It was noted by the authors that analyses of patient blood samples could not be reproduced owing to sample limitations.

The sequence is built from TRBV9 and TRBJ2-7, with TRBD2 tentatively as D gene (5 bases match). The receptor comes from a woman between 45 and 65 years old with glioma. Sequenced here: PBMCs, sampled from a glioma patient whose treatment included an IDH1 peptide vaccine. The sequenced DNA is TGTGCCAGCAGCGTAGGCTGGGGAGTAGGCGAGCAGTACTTC. It is translated as CASSVGWGVGEQYF. The CDR3 plus the reference TRBV9 and TRBJ2-7 genes for the other parts give the full variable domain: DSGVTQTPKHLITATGQRVTLRCSPRSGDLSVYWYQQSLDQGLQFLIQYYNGEERAKGNILERFSAQQFPDLHSELNLSSLELGDSALYFCASSVGWGVGEQYFGPGTRLTVT.